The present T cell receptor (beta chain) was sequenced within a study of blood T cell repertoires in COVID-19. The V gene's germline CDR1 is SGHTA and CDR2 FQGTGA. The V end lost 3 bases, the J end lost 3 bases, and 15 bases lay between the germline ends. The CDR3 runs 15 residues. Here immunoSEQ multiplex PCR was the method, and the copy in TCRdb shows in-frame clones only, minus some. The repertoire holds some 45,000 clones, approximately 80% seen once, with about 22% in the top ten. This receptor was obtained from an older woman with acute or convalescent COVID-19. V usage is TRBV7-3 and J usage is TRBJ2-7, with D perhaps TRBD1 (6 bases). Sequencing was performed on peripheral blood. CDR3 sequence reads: CASSLSGTGIYEQYF. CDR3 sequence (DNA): TGTGCCAGCAGCTTGTCCGGAACAGGGATCTACGAGCAGTACTTC.